This T cell receptor (beta chain) was sequenced during a study of cytomegalovirus exposure and HLA in healthy donors. PCR employed 60 Vbeta and 13 Jbeta primers. Methods used by the authors: Some 80 million unique TCR beta chains, 9 million to 11 million shared, were counted in a later analysis. Using immunoSEQ multiplex PCR, the repertoire was profiled, and TCRdb retains in-frame clones only, with some absent. V and J calls and clone size are as listed in that table; D and trimming were resolved from the DNA. Found here are just over 150,000 clones, around 72% of them singletons; the top ten hold roughly 7.1%. Germline V CDR1 and CDR2: SGHAT, FQDESV (reference sequence). The CDR3 length is 16 residues. Trimming took off 1 base at V and 2 bases at J, with 15 bases between the two ends.

V and J are TRBV11-1 and TRBJ2-7, with D possibly TRBD2 on 6 matching bases. Sample: PBMCs. This receptor was identified in a man in his forties or fifties in good health and CMV-seropositive. The CDR3 region is CASSLVVSGGTYEQYF. CDR3 in DNA: TGTGCCAGCAGCTTAGTGGTATCGGGCGGGACCTACGAGCAGTACTTC.